Listed below are T cell receptor beta chains from one sample, sequenced in a study of shared clonotypes between healthy human individuals. The method was immunoSEQ multiplex PCR; TCRdb's version includes in-frame clones alone and lacks a portion of them. The data hold about 1 million clones, with about 77% observed a single time. The material sequenced was memory CD4+ T cells sorted from blood. Receptors originate from a man younger than 30 in good health. Both conserved end residues are part of each CDR3. A D gene is named only where the DNA matches it firmly. The listing skips clone size in some rows; elsewhere it reads once, few, many or a size class.

V gene	J gene	clone size	D gene	CDR3 DNA	CDR3 protein
TRBV27	TRBJ1-1	once	TRBD1	TGTGCCAGCAGCTTCCTGAGGGACAGGGGAAAAGGCGCTGAAGCTTTCTTT	CASSFLRDRGKGAEAFF
TRBV7-9	TRBJ1-1	few	.	TGTGCCAGCCAAAGGACAGAAACCTTTGAAGCTTTCTTT	CASQRTETFEAFF
TRBV2	TRBJ2-7	.	TRBD2	TGTGCCAGCAGTGAAGCCGCGGGCGGGAGGGTCTACGAGCAGTACTTC	CASSEAAGGRVYEQYF
TRBV30	TRBJ1-4	.	.	TGTGCCTGGGAATACCTTGCGACACGTGAAAAACTGTTTTTT	CAWEYLATREKLFF
TRBV4-3	TRBJ1-4	few	TRBD1	TGCGCCAGCAGCCAAGACAGGGGGAATGATGAAAAACTGTTTTTT	CASSQDRGNDEKLFF
TRBV11-2	TRBJ2-3	many	TRBD1	TGTGCCAGCAGCTGGACAGGGGCAGGAGATACGCAGTATTTT	CASSWTGAGDTQYF
TRBV5-6	TRBJ1-5	few	.	TGTGCCAGCAGCGCCAGGGGACTTAGCAATCAGCCCCAGCATTTT	CASSARGLSNQPQHF
TRBV5-1	TRBJ2-7	.	.	TGCGCCAGCAGCTTTGGAGCGGTACTCAACGAGCAGTACTTC	CASSFGAVLNEQYF
TRBV11-2	TRBJ2-7	.	.	TGTGCCAGCAGCTTGTCCGGCGAGGGCGAGCAGTACTTC	CASSLSGEGEQYF
TRBV2	TRBJ2-5	.	.	TGTGCCAGCAGTGACGCCTCTAGGGGGAAAGAGACCCAGTACTTC	CASSDASRGKETQYF
TRBV11-2	TRBJ1-1	many	.	TGTGCCAGCAGTTTGGAAGGATCTTCGAAATTAGGCACTGAAGCTTTCTTT	CASSLEGSSKLGTEAFF
TRBV2	TRBJ1-1	.	TRBD1	TGTGCCAGCAGTTGGGACAGGGGAAACACTGAAGCTTTCTTT	CASSWDRGNTEAFF
TRBV5-1	TRBJ2-7	.	.	TGCGCCAGCAGCGGCCTCCCGGGACCGTACGAGCAGTACTTC	CASSGLPGPYEQYF
TRBV6-1	TRBJ1-1	.	.	TGTGCCAGCTACAATGATAGGGTGAACACTGAAGCTTTCTTT	CASYNDRVNTEAFF
TRBV7-9	TRBJ1-1	.	.	TGTGCCAGCAGCCCGACGGATGCACGCACTGAAGCTTTCTTT	CASSPTDARTEAFF
TRBV19	TRBJ1-2	few	.	TGTGCCAGTAGTATGGGGGCCTCCCATTCCTCCGGCTACACCTTC	CASSMGASHSSGYTF
TRBV9	TRBJ2-1	.	.	TGTGCCAGCAGCGTAGAGTACTCCTACAATGAGCAGTTCTTC	CASSVEYSYNEQFF
TRBV19	TRBJ1-2	.	TRBD1	TGTGCCAGTAACACCGGGACAGGGGCTAACTATGGCTACACCTTC	CASNTGTGANYGYTF
TRBV9	TRBJ1-5	few	.	TGTGCCAGCAGCGCCGGTAGCAATCAGCCCCAGCATTTT	CASSAGSNQPQHF
TRBV30	TRBJ1-3	.	.	TGTGCCTGGAGTATCGGTTCCACCTGGAGCTCTGGAAACACCATATATTTT	CAWSIGSTWSSGNTIYF
TRBV10-3	TRBJ2-7	.	TRBD1	TGTGCCATCAGTGACGGACAGGGGAGCTCCTACGAGCAGTACTTC	CAISDGQGSSYEQYF
TRBV29-1	TRBJ2-1	once	.	TGCAGCGTTGTCCACAATGAGCAGTTCTTC	CSVVHNEQFF
TRBV4-1	TRBJ2-3	.	TRBD1	TGCGCCAGCAGCCAAGAATGGCAGGGGGCGGCAGATACGCAGTATTTT	CASSQEWQGAADTQYF
TRBV6-4	TRBJ1-1	.	.	TGTGCCAGCAGTGACTCGACGGGGTCTTGGCAGTCCACTGAAGCTTTCTTT	CASSDSTGSWQSTEAFF
TRBV28	TRBJ1-1	few	.	TGTGCCAGCAGTTTGTCAACCATGGGGAACACTGAAGCTTTCTTT	CASSLSTMGNTEAFF
TRBV19	TRBJ1-1	.	TRBD1	TGTGCCAGTAGACATCCGGGACAGGGGATAGTAGGAACTGAAGCTTTCTTT	CASRHPGQGIVGTEAFF
TRBV5-6	TRBJ2-7	.	.	TGTGCCAGCAGCCCGTCCGGGAAATCCTACGAGCAGTACTTC	CASSPSGKSYEQYF
TRBV2	TRBJ1-6	.	.	TGTGCCAGCAGTGGCACCGGGGGCTCACCCCTCCACTTT	CASSGTGGSPLHF
TRBV19	TRBJ1-5	once	.	TGTGCCAGTAGTAAAGGCAGGGTGTGGGACAATCAGCCCCAGCATTTT	CASSKGRVWDNQPQHF
TRBV5-4	TRBJ2-5	.	TRBD2	TGTGCCAGCAGCTCTGCAGGGACTAGAGGCGAGACCCAGTACTTC	CASSSAGTRGETQYF
TRBV18	TRBJ2-5	.	.	TGTGCCAGCTCACCTGGACCGATTCAAGAGACCCAGTACTTC	CASSPGPIQETQYF
TRBV5-4	TRBJ1-1	.	TRBD1	TGTGCCAGCAGCCCGCCGGACAGGGGGGCTAACACTGAAGCTTTCTTT	CASSPPDRGANTEAFF
TRBV2	TRBJ2-5	.	.	TGTGCCAGCAGTGAGATGGCGGAGGGCTTCCAAGAGACCCAGTACTTC	CASSEMAEGFQETQYF
TRBV4-1	TRBJ2-7	.	.	TGCGCCAGCAGCCAAGAGAAGCGCGAGCAGTACTTC	CASSQEKREQYF
TRBV7-9	TRBJ1-6	.	.	TGTGCCAGCAGCCGGGACATGTTGTCACCCCTCCACTTT	CASSRDMLSPLHF
TRBV10-3	TRBJ1-4	.	.	TGTGCCAGCCGATCTTCGGGGGGCATGAATGAAAAACTGTTTTTT	CASRSSGGMNEKLFF
TRBV30	TRBJ1-4	.	.	TGTGCCTGGAGTGTCTTGACTAATGAAAAACTGTTTTTT	CAWSVLTNEKLFF
TRBV28	TRBJ1-5	.	.	TGTGCCAGCAGTTTTAAACTTGGCCCCTTTGGCCAGCATTTT	CASSFKLGPFGQHF
TRBV5-1	TRBJ1-1	.	.	TGCGCCAGCAGCCCCCCCGCAGCGAACACTGAAGCTTTCTTT	CASSPPAANTEAFF
TRBV6-6	TRBJ1-5	.	.	TGTGCCAGCAGCAAGGATCAGCCCCAGCATTTT	CASSKDQPQHF
TRBV6-1	TRBJ1-5	.	.	TGTGCCAGCAGGTATAGCAATCAGCCCCAGCATTTT	CASRYSNQPQHF
TRBV2	TRBJ2-1	.	TRBD1	TGTGCCAGCCGCTTCGGGACAGACTACAATGAGCAGTTCTTC	CASRFGTDYNEQFF
TRBV28	TRBJ1-6	.	.	TGTGCCAGCAGTTTACGCGATTCACCCCTCCACTTT	CASSLRDSPLHF
TRBV28	TRBJ1-5	.	.	TGTGCCAGCAGTCCGATGGCGGTCCCAGGACCCCAGCATTTT	CASSPMAVPGPQHF
TRBV6-6	TRBJ1-5	.	.	TGTGCCAGCAGTTTGACAGACGGTCAGCCCCAGCATTTT	CASSLTDGQPQHF
TRBV10-3	TRBJ2-2	.	TRBD2	TGTGCCATCAGTGAGCAACTAGCGGGAGCGGCCACCGGGGAGCTGTTTTTT	CAISEQLAGAATGELFF
TRBV9	TRBJ2-3	.	.	TGTGCCAGCAGCGTAGCTACGAGGTTTAGCACAGATACGCAGTATTTT	CASSVATRFSTDTQYF
TRBV9	TRBJ2-1	few	TRBD1	TGTGCCAGCAGTGAATCAGGGGGCGGGTACAATGAGCAGTTCTTC	CASSESGGGYNEQFF
TRBV14	TRBJ2-7	.	.	TGTGCCAGCAGCCAAGTGAAGGGACCAACCGAGCAGTACTTC	CASSQVKGPTEQYF
TRBV5-1	TRBJ1-1	.	TRBD1	TGCGCCAGCAGTCCGGGGTGGTTGGGACAGGGGGCATCCACTGAAGCTTTCTTT	CASSPGWLGQGASTEAFF
TRBV2	TRBJ2-5	few	.	TGTGCCAGCAGTGTTCAAGAGACCCAGTACTTC	CASSVQETQYF
TRBV30	TRBJ1-6	few	.	TGTGCCTGGATGACAGCAAATTCACCCCTCCACTTT	CAWMTANSPLHF
TRBV7-2	TRBJ2-7	few	TRBD2	TGTGCCAGCAGCTTTTCCGGGGGGAACGAGCAGTACTTC	CASSFSGGNEQYF
TRBV4-1	TRBJ1-3	.	.	TGCGCCAGCAGCCAAGAAGGGGGGCTGTCTGGAAACACCATATATTTT	CASSQEGGLSGNTIYF
TRBV19	TRBJ1-5	.	TRBD1	TGTGCCAGTAAGACAGGGATAGGGGGCAATCAGCCCCAGCATTTT	CASKTGIGGNQPQHF
TRBV5-4	TRBJ1-2	.	.	TGTGCCAGCAGCGGGGGATGGGGTGGCTACACCTTC	CASSGGWGGYTF
TRBV13	TRBJ2-7	once	TRBD1	TGTGCCAGCAGTTTTGGACAGGGACCCTACGAGCAGTACTTC	CASSFGQGPYEQYF
TRBV30	TRBJ2-2	.	.	TGTGCCTGGAGGAGTACGAACACCGGGGAGCTGTTTTTT	CAWRSTNTGELFF
TRBV9	TRBJ2-3	.	TRBD2	TGTGCCAGCAGCCCCTATCTAGCGGGGGGAAGAGATACGCAGTATTTT	CASSPYLAGGRDTQYF
TRBV5-6	TRBJ2-7	.	.	TGTGCCAGCAGCTTGGGTCTTGAGCAGTACTTC	CASSLGLEQYF